The source of this T cell receptor (beta chain) is a study of PD-1 blockade in classical Hodgkin lymphoma. Study at large: Nivolumab was given intravenously to patients at 3 mg/kg every 2 weeks. The study, taken as a whole, reports: Underlying causes for the observed repertoire differences were not defined, possibly disease activity or prior therapy. As was reported, newly diagnosed patients showed lower baseline TCR diversity than healthy donors did. By C4D1, CD4+ diversity increased significantly, especially in complete responders.

Clones were sequenced by immunoSEQ multiplex PCR, and TCRdb holds only the in-frame ones, with some missing. The profile shows tens of thousands of clones, less than 85% of them singletons. This clone was counted a single time. Its antigen is unknown. Every patient experienced relapse after autologous stem cell transplantation, and brentuximab vedotin exposure varied. The source was peripheral blood mononuclear cells (PBMCs), collected before the second cycle of nivolumab. The receptor was isolated from a human donor with classical Hodgkin lymphoma.

The CDR3 region is CASSISGLATDTQYF. CDR3 nucleotide sequence: TGTGCCAGTAGTATCTCGGGACTAGCAACAGATACGCAGTATTTT. This chain joins TRBV19 and TRBJ2-3; 9 bases match TRBD2. Germline V gives CDR1 LNHDA, CDR2 SQIVND (reference sequence). With V trimmed by 3 bases and J by 3 bases, 4 bases remained unmatched. The CDR3 is 15 amino acids.